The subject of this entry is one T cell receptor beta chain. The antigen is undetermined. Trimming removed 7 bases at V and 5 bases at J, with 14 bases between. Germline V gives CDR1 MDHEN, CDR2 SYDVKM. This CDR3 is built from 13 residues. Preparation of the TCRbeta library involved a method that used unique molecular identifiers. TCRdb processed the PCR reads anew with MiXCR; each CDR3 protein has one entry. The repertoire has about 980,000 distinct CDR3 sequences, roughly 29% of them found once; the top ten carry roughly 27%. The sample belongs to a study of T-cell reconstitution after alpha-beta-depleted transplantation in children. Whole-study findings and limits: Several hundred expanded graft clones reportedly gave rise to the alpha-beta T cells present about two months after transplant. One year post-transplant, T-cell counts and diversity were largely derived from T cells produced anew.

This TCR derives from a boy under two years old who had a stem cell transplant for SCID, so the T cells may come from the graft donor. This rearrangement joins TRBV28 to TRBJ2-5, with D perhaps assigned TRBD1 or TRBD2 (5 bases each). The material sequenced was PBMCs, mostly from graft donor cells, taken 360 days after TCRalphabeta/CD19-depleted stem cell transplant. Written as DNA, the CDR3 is TGTGCCAGCAACGAGGGGACGGAGGAGACCCAGTACTTC. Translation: CASNEGTEETQYF.